This is a list of T cell receptor beta chains from one sample in a study of vaccination and CD4 T cells after COVID-19. One entry per CDR3 protein, called by TCRdb with MiXCR from the PCR reads. The sample holds about 21,000 distinct CDR3 sequences, roughly 56% seen once. This sample comprised CD4+ T cells from blood, obtained before SARS-CoV-2 vaccination. These receptor sequences come from a human donor who had recovered from COVID-19. The CDR3 runs from the conserved cysteine through the conserved F or W. The order of the fields is J gene, V gene, D gene, clone size, CDR3 DNA, CDR3 protein. D genes are given only for firm matches. The size field is filled for only some rows; it gives once, few, many or a size class.

j_call: TRBJ1-6; v_call: TRBV7-2; d_call: TRBD1; clone_size: -; cdr3_nt: TGTGCCAGCAGCTTACGACAGGGAGGAAATTCACCCCTCCACTTT; cdr3_aa: CASSLRQGGNSPLHF
j_call: TRBJ2-3; v_call: TRBV20-1; d_call: TRBD2; clone_size: few; cdr3_nt: TGCAGTGCTAGTACAGCGGGAGGCACAGATACGCAGTATTTT; cdr3_aa: CSASTAGGTDTQYF
j_call: TRBJ2-7; v_call: TRBV7-3; d_call: -; clone_size: -; cdr3_nt: TGTGCCAGCAGCCATGACCTCGAAGGCGAGCAGTACTTC; cdr3_aa: CASSHDLEGEQYF
j_call: TRBJ2-3; v_call: TRBV28; d_call: -; clone_size: once; cdr3_nt: TGTGCCAGCAGAACGACAGCGCCAGATACGCAGTATTTT; cdr3_aa: CASRTTAPDTQYF
j_call: TRBJ2-3; v_call: TRBV10-1; d_call: -; clone_size: few; cdr3_nt: TGCGCCAGCAGTGAGTCCATTCTCCTACCAGATACGCAGTATTTT; cdr3_aa: CASSESILLPDTQYF
j_call: TRBJ1-1; v_call: TRBV11-1; d_call: TRBD1; clone_size: -; cdr3_nt: TGTGCCAGCAGCCTTAGACAGGGGGCCCCTGAAGCTTTCTTT; cdr3_aa: CASSLRQGAPEAFF
j_call: TRBJ2-1; v_call: TRBV7-2; d_call: -; clone_size: -; cdr3_nt: TGTGCCAGCCGCGGACAGAGGAGCTCCTACAATGAGCAGTTCTTC; cdr3_aa: CASRGQRSSYNEQFF
j_call: TRBJ2-3; v_call: TRBV5-4; d_call: -; clone_size: -; cdr3_nt: TGTGCCAGCAGCTCTAGCGGCACAGATACGCAGTATTTT; cdr3_aa: CASSSSGTDTQYF
j_call: TRBJ1-5; v_call: TRBV20-1; d_call: -; clone_size: few; cdr3_nt: TGCAGTGCTGGAAGGAGGGGCAATCAGCCCCAGCATTTT; cdr3_aa: CSAGRRGNQPQHF
j_call: TRBJ2-3; v_call: TRBV20-1; d_call: TRBD2; clone_size: -; cdr3_nt: TGCAGTGCTAGAGCCCCCCCGCGGGAGTTGGCAGATACGCAGTATTTT; cdr3_aa: CSARAPPRELADTQYF
j_call: TRBJ1-6; v_call: TRBV25-1; d_call: -; clone_size: -; cdr3_nt: TGTGCCAGCAGTAAGCCCGCGCAACCCCTCCACTTT; cdr3_aa: CASSKPAQPLHF
j_call: TRBJ1-6; v_call: TRBV5-4; d_call: -; clone_size: -; cdr3_nt: TGTGCCAGCAGCACCGGTGGAGGGGGTTCACCCCTCCACTTT; cdr3_aa: CASSTGGGGSPLHF
j_call: TRBJ2-1; v_call: TRBV18; d_call: TRBD2; clone_size: -; cdr3_nt: TGTGCCAGCTCGCTAGCGGGCAATGAGCAGTTCTTC; cdr3_aa: CASSLAGNEQFF
j_call: TRBJ2-3; v_call: TRBV27; d_call: -; clone_size: -; cdr3_nt: TGTGCCACCCGGGCATTTACTAGCACAGATACGCAGTATTTT; cdr3_aa: CATRAFTSTDTQYF
j_call: TRBJ2-3; v_call: TRBV20-1; d_call: TRBD2; clone_size: -; cdr3_nt: TGCAGTGCTACCCGGGCGGTACTAGCGGGATGGAGCACAGATACGCAGTATTTT; cdr3_aa: CSATRAVLAGWSTDTQYF
j_call: TRBJ2-7; v_call: TRBV4-2; d_call: -; clone_size: -; cdr3_nt: TGTGCCAGCAGCCGCACCGGACGGAGTTACGAGCAGTACTTC; cdr3_aa: CASSRTGRSYEQYF
j_call: TRBJ2-3; v_call: TRBV7-9; d_call: TRBD2; clone_size: -; cdr3_nt: TGTGCCAGCAGCTTAACTAGGACTAGCGGGAGAACTTTTAGTACAGATACGCAGTATTTT; cdr3_aa: CASSLTRTSGRTFSTDTQYF
j_call: TRBJ1-5; v_call: TRBV20-1; d_call: -; clone_size: -; cdr3_nt: TGCAGTGCTAGACAGAATAATCAGCCCCAGCATTTT; cdr3_aa: CSARQNNQPQHF
j_call: TRBJ2-3; v_call: TRBV6-1; d_call: TRBD2; clone_size: few; cdr3_nt: TGTGCCAGCAACCCTACTAGCGGGGGACAAGATACGCAGTATTTT; cdr3_aa: CASNPTSGGQDTQYF
j_call: TRBJ2-5; v_call: TRBV7-2; d_call: -; clone_size: -; cdr3_nt: TGTGCCAGCAGCTTAGTAACCAGGGGCCATGCGACCCAGTACTTC; cdr3_aa: CASSLVTRGHATQYF
j_call: TRBJ2-2; v_call: TRBV7-3; d_call: -; clone_size: few; cdr3_nt: TGTGCCAGCAGCCCAGACAGGAACACCGGGGAGCTGTTTTTT; cdr3_aa: CASSPDRNTGELFF
j_call: TRBJ2-5; v_call: TRBV6-5; d_call: -; clone_size: -; cdr3_nt: TGTGCCAGCAGTTTTTCAGGGGCCGGGGAGACCCAGTACTTC; cdr3_aa: CASSFSGAGETQYF
j_call: TRBJ1-5; v_call: TRBV11-2; d_call: -; clone_size: few; cdr3_nt: TGTGCCAGCAGTCAAACTAGCAATCAGCCCCAGCATTTT; cdr3_aa: CASSQTSNQPQHF
j_call: TRBJ1-1; v_call: TRBV7-9; d_call: TRBD1; clone_size: -; cdr3_nt: TGTGCCAGCAGCTTCGGCCTAGGGGGCTTGAACACTGAAGCTTTCTTT; cdr3_aa: CASSFGLGGLNTEAFF
j_call: TRBJ2-3; v_call: TRBV27; d_call: TRBD2; clone_size: -; cdr3_nt: TGTGCCAGCAGTTCCCGACAATTTTGGCGGGAGGCAGATACGCAGTATTTT; cdr3_aa: CASSSRQFWREADTQYF
j_call: TRBJ1-1; v_call: TRBV7-9; d_call: TRBD1; clone_size: -; cdr3_nt: TGTGCCAGCAGGCAGGGGGAGCGGGCCGAAGCTTTCTTT; cdr3_aa: CASRQGERAEAFF
j_call: TRBJ2-7; v_call: TRBV9; d_call: -; clone_size: -; cdr3_nt: TGTGCCAGCAGCGTAGCTGACGGGTCCTACGAGCAGTACTTC; cdr3_aa: CASSVADGSYEQYF
j_call: TRBJ2-2; v_call: TRBV27; d_call: -; clone_size: few; cdr3_nt: TGTGCCAGCAGTTTAAAGGGACGGACGAACACCGGGGAGCTGTTTTTT; cdr3_aa: CASSLKGRTNTGELFF
j_call: TRBJ2-5; v_call: TRBV10-3; d_call: TRBD2; clone_size: few; cdr3_nt: TGTGCCAGTAAGACGGGGAGCGGGAGGGCGGAGACCCAGTACTTC; cdr3_aa: CASKTGSGRAETQYF
j_call: TRBJ2-7; v_call: TRBV21-1; d_call: -; clone_size: -; cdr3_nt: TGTGCCAGCAGCAAATTTACGGGTTTGGCTAGCGGGAGGGAGGAGACCTACGAGCAGTACTTC; cdr3_aa: CASSKFTGLASGREETYEQYF
j_call: TRBJ2-7; v_call: TRBV27; d_call: TRBD2; clone_size: -; cdr3_nt: TGTGCCAGCAGTTTCCTAGCGGGAGTTCGGTACGAGCAGTACTTC; cdr3_aa: CASSFLAGVRYEQYF
j_call: TRBJ2-6; v_call: TRBV28; d_call: -; clone_size: -; cdr3_nt: TGTGCCAGCTTCCGGGGAAACTCTGGGGCCAACGTCCTGACTTTC; cdr3_aa: CASFRGNSGANVLTF
j_call: TRBJ2-5; v_call: TRBV5-1; d_call: -; clone_size: -; cdr3_nt: TGCGCCAGCAGCTTTCAGGGTGCCCCCCAAGAGACCCAGTACTTC; cdr3_aa: CASSFQGAPQETQYF